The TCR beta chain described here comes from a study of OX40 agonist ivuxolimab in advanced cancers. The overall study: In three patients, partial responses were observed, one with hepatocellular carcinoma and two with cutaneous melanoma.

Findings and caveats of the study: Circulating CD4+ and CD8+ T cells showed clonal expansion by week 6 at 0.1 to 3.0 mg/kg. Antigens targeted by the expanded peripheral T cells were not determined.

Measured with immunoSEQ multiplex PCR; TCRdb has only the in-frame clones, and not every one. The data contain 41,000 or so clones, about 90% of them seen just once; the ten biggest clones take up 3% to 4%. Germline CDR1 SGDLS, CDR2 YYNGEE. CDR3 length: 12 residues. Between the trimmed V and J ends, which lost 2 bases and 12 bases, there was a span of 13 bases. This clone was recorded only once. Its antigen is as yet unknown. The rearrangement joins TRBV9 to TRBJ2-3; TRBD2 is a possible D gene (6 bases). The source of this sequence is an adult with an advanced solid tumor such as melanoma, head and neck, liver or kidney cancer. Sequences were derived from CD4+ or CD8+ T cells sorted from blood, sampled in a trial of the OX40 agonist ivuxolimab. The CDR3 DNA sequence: TGTGCCAGCAGCGTGACCGGGAGCACTCAGTATTTT. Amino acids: CASSVTGSTQYF. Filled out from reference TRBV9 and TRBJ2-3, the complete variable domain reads DSGVTQTPKHLITATGQRVTLRCSPRSGDLSVYWYQQSLDQGLQFLIQYYNGEERAKGNILERFSAQQFPDLHSELNLSSLELGDSALYFCASSVTGSTQYFGPGTRLTVL.